The clone carrying this T cell receptor (beta chain) was seen only a few times. After removal of 1 base from V and 6 bases from J, the junction contained 2 bases not matched to a gene. Germline CDR1 reads SGHVS; CDR2 reads FNYEAQ. This CDR3 has 14 residues. Generated by immunoSEQ multiplex PCR, the TCRdb table keeps only in-frame clones and is missing some. The sample contains around 34,000 clones, approximately 90% of which appear only once. This sample is part of a study of T cell changes during pregnancy in multiple sclerosis. The input for sequencing was CD8+ T cells from peripheral blood mononuclear cells, taken before pregnancy. This rearrangement joins TRBV7-6 to TRBJ2-1; 8 bases agree with TRBD2. The sequence came from a female donor with multiple sclerosis, enrolled in a pregnancy study. The CDR3 here is CASSLEAGVNEQFF. The DNA for the CDR3 is TGTGCCAGCAGCTTAGAAGCGGGAGTCAATGAGCAGTTCTTC. Drawing the rest from reference TRBV7-6 and TRBJ2-1, the complete variable domain is GAGVSQSPRYKVTKRGQDVALRCDPISGHVSLYWYRQALGQGPEFLTYFNYEAQQDKSGLPNDRFSAERPEGSISTLTIQRTEQRDSAMYRCASSLEAGVNEQFFGPGTRLTVL.